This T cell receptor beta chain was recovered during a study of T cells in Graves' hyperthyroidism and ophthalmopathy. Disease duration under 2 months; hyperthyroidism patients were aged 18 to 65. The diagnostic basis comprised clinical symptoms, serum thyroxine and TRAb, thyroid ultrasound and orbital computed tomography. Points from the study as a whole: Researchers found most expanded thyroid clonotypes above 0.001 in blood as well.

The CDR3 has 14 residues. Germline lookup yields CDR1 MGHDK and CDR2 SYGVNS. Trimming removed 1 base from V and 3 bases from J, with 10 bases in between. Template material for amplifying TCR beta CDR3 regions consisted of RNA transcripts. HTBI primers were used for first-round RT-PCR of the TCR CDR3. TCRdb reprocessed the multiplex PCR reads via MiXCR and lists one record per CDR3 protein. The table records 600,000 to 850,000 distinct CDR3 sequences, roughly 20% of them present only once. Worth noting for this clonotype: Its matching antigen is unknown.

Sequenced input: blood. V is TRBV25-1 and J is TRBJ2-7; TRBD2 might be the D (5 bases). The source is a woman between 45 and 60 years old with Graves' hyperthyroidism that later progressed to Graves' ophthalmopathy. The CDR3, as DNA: TGTGCCAGCAGTGAATGGGGAGAAGACTACGAGCAGTACTTC. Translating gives CASSEWGEDYEQYF.